This T cell receptor beta chain comes out of a study of OX40 agonist ivuxolimab in advanced cancers. The CDR3 contains 11 residues. The germline V gene has CDR1 SGHAT and CDR2 FQNNGV. V lost 4 bases and J 0 bases, leaving 1 base between the germline ends. Overall study results and limits: Dose levels from 0.1 to 3.0 mg/kg saw CD4+ and CD8+ blood T cells expand clonally by week 6. Nonresponders, in some cases, also had low normalized T-cell clonal expansion.

Regarding this clone: No antigen is known for it.

TCRdb keeps only in-frame clones here, not all; method: immunoSEQ multiplex PCR. The repertoire includes over 40,000 clones, around 88% of them detected once, and 0.38% sits in the top ten. The chain links TRBV11-2 to TRBJ2-7; no reliable D call. The material sequenced was CD4+ or CD8+ T cells sorted from blood, taken in a trial of the OX40 agonist ivuxolimab. The TCR sequence derives from an adult with an advanced solid tumor such as melanoma, head and neck, liver or kidney cancer. CDR3 nucleotide sequence: TGTGCCAGCAGCTCCTCCTACGAGCAGTACTTC. This encodes CASSSSYEQYF. The whole variable domain, remainder taken from reference TRBV11-2 and TRBJ2-7, is EAGVAQSPRYKIIEKRQSVAFWCNPISGHATLYWYQQILGQGPKLLIQFQNNGVVDDSQLPKDRFSAERLKGVDSTLKIQPAKLEDSAVYLCASSSSYEQYFGPGTRLTVT.